This T cell receptor (beta chain) was sequenced during a study of blood T cells in healthy people across ages. Primed by a sample-barcoded 5' primer and a J-beta primer mix, a second PCR proceeded for roughly 7 to 12 cycles. MiXCR, run by TCRdb on the 5' RACE reads, gives a single entry per CDR3 protein. The sample consists of more than 800,000 distinct CDR3 sequences, around 28% of them appearing once. No fewer than 7 million PBMCs went into each sample. Whole-study results and caveats: Not knowing donor CMV status may have confounded expanded clonotype changes. Using unsorted PBMCs precluded a conclusive naive versus antigen-experienced comparison.

Germline lookup yields CDR1 SGHTA and CDR2 FQGNSA. The CDR3 length is 15 residues. Trimming at V came to 5 bases and at J to 10 bases, leaving 11 bases not matched to a gene. Many counts were recorded for this clonotype. Its specificity is not known. Material: blood. The chain uses TRBV7-2 and TRBJ2-1, with 10 bases identical to TRBD1. The source of this sequence is a woman over 75 in good health. DNA for the CDR3: TGTGCCAGCAGCACCTACATGACAGGGGGCGGAGAGCAGTTCTTC. Amino acid sequence: CASSTYMTGGGEQFF.